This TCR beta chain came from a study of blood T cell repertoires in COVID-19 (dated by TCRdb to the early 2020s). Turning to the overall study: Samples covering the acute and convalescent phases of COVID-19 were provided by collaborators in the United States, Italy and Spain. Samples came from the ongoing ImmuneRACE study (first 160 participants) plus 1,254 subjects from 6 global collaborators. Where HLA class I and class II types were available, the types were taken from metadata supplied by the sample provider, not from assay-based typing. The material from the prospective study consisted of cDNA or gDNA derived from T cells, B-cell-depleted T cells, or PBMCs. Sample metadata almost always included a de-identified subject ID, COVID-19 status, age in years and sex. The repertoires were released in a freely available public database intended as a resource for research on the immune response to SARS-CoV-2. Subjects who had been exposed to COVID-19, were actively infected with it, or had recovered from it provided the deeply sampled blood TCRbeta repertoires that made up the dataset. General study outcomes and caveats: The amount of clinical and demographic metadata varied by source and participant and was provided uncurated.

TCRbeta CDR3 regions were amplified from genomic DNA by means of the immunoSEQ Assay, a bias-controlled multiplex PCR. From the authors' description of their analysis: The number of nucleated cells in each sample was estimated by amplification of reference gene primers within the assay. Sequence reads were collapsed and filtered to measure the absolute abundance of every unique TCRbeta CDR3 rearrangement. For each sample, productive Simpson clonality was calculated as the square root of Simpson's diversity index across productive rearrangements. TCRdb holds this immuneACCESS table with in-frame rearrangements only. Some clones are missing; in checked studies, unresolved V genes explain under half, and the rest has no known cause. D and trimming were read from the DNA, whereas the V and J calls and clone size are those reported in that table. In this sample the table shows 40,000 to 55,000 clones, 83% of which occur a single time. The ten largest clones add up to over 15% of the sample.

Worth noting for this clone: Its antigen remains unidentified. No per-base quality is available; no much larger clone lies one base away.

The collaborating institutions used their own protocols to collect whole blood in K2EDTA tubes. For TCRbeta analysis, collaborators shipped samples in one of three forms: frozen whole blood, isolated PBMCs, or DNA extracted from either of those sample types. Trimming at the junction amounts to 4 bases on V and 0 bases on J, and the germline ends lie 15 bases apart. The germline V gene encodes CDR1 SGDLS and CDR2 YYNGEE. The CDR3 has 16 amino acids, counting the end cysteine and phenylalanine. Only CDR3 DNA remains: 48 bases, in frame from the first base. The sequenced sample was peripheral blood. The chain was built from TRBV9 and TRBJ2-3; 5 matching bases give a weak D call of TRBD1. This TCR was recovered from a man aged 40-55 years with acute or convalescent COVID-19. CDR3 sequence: CASSKGWGSSTDTQYF. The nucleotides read TGTGCCAGCAGCAAAGGGTGGGGCTCTAGCACAGATACGCAGTATTTT.